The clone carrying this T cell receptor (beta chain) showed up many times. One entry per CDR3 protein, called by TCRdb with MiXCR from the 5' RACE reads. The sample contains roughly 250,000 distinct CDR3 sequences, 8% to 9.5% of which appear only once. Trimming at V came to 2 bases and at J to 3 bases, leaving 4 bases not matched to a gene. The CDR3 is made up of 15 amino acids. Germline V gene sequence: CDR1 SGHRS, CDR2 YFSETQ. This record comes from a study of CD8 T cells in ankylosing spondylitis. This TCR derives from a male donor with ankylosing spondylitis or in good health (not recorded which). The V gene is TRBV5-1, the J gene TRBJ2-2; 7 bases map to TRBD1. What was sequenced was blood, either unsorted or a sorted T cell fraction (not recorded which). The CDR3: CASSLGTVDTGELFF. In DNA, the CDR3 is TGCGCCAGCAGCTTAGGGACAGTGGACACCGGGGAGCTGTTTTTT.